One sample yielded the 14 T cell receptor beta chains listed below, sequenced in a study of OX40 agonist ivuxolimab in advanced cancers. Data came from immunoSEQ multiplex PCR; TCRdb stores just in-frame clones and leaves some out. The repertoire includes about 58,000 clones, about four fifths of them detected once, and 1.9% sits in the top ten. This material consisted of CD4+ or CD8+ T cells sorted from blood, taken in a trial of the OX40 agonist ivuxolimab. Source of these receptors: an adult with an advanced solid tumor such as melanoma, head and neck, liver or kidney cancer.

V gene TRBV7-9 combines with J gene TRBJ1-1; perhaps TRBD1 as D (6 bases). The CDR3 runs to 17 residues. The germline V gene encodes CDR1 SEHNR and CDR2 FQNEAQ (reference sequence). V was trimmed by 3 bases and J by 10 bases, leaving 27 bases between them. Written as DNA, the CDR3 is TGTGCCAGCAGCTTTTCAACAGGGACCGGGCTAGGTGGTTCAGCTTTCTTT. Translated: CASSFSTGTGLGGSAFF.

In this sample, this clone turned up a few times. This chain joins TRBV11-2 and TRBJ2-7; tentative D call: TRBD1 (5 bases). V was shortened by 4 bases and J by 4 bases, with 8 bases between the two germline ends. The CDR3 spans 12 residues. The germline gives CDR1 SGHAT, CDR2 FQNNGV. The CDR3 loop is CASSSNRYEQYF. CDR3 coding DNA: TGTGCCAGCAGCTCCAACAGGTACGAGCAGTACTTC.

This rearrangement joins TRBV6-5 to TRBJ2-1; 7 positions agree with TRBD2. Looked up from germline, CDR1 is MNHEY and CDR2 is SVGAGI. The CDR3 has 12 residues. Germline trimming cut 2 bases from V and 15 bases from J; bases unmatched to any gene: 7. Written as DNA, the CDR3 is TGTGCCAGCAGTTACGCGGGAGTGGATCCGTTCTTC. As protein: CASSYAGVDPFF.

Comment on this clone: This sample also contains other DNA sequences that code for the same CDR3. The chain carries TRBV27 and TRBJ1-2; D is possibly TRBD1 (5 bases). Looked up from germline, CDR1 is MNHEY and CDR2 is SMNVEV (reference sequence). Trimming took off 5 bases at V and 2 bases at J, with 18 bases between the two ends. This CDR3 comprises 16 residues. The chain's CDR3 is CASSQHSGQGNYGYTF. CDR3 coding DNA: TGTGCCAGCAGTCAACACTCGGGGCAGGGCAACTATGGCTACACCTTC.

The genes are TRBV7-8 and TRBJ2-3; D is unresolved. V lost 5 bases and J 5 bases, leaving 14 bases between the germline ends. There are 14 residues in the CDR3. CDR1 SGHVS and CDR2 FQNEAQ come from the germline V gene. The CDR3 spells CASSRYPRQDTQYF. The CDR3 DNA reads TGTGCCAGCAGCCGTTACCCTCGGCAAGATACGCAGTATTTT.

The chain links TRBV27 to TRBJ2-7; D ambiguous. Trimming took off 8 bases at V and 2 bases at J, with 13 bases between the two ends. The CDR3 is 13 residues long. The germline CDR1 and CDR2 sequences are MNHEY and SMNVEV (reference sequence). CDR3 bases: TGTGCCAGCCAAGGTGGTGCCCCCTACGAGCAGTACTTC. As protein: CASQGGAPYEQYF.

V gene TRBV7-2 combines with J gene TRBJ2-6; no definite D call. With 0 bases removed from V and 0 bases from J, the gap between germline ends came to 3 bases. CDR3 length equals 15 residues. CDR1 and CDR2 (germline): SGHTA, FQGNSA. CDR3 region: CASSLAPSGANVLTF. CDR3 nucleotide sequence: TGTGCCAGCAGCTTAGCCCCCTCTGGGGCCAACGTCCTGACTTTC.

The J gene is TRBJ2-5, the V gene TRBV5-1, with 10 bases fitting TRBD2. This CDR3 comprises 17 residues. Losses at the gene ends were 4 bases for V and 3 bases for J; bases not matched to a gene: 12. Germline assignment: CDR1 SGHRS and CDR2 YFSETQ. The CDR3 DNA is TGCGCCAGCAGCCCAGGAGCGGGAGGGCCTAGGGAAGAGACCCAGTACTTC. Its protein product is CASSPGAGGPREETQYF.

This chain connects TRBV2 to TRBJ2-5; weak D call: TRBD1 (6 bases). The V end was cut by 6 bases, the J end by 1 base, with 12 bases between. The CDR3 is made up of 14 amino acids. CDR1 and CDR2 (germline): SNHLY, FYNNEI. CDR3 residues: CASSRQDPQETQYF. The CDR3 bases are TGTGCCAGCAGCCGACAGGACCCCCAAGAGACCCAGTACTTC.

The CDR3 sequence: CASVRGLNSPLHF. CDR3 DNA: TGTGCCAGCGTGAGAGGGCTCAATTCACCCCTCCACTTT. The chain couples TRBV2 to TRBJ1-6; no clear D gene. CDR1 is SNHLY and CDR2 is FYNNEI in the germline V gene. V lost 8 bases to trimming and J lost 7 bases, with 12 bases between them. CDR3 length: 13 amino acids.

The chain carries TRBV9 and TRBJ2-1; D is ambiguous. The CDR3 contains 15 residues. Germline V gene lookup returns CDR1 SGDLS and CDR2 YYNGEE. V was trimmed by 0 bases and J by 8 bases, leaving 15 bases between them. The CDR3 protein is CASSVGWTRGDEQFF. CDR3 bases: TGTGCCAGCAGCGTAGGGTGGACCCGTGGGGATGAGCAGTTCTTC.

J is TRBJ2-7 and V is TRBV30; D gene ambiguous. Trimming removed 2 bases at V and 0 bases at J, with 14 bases between. The CDR3 contains 15 residues. Germline V CDR1 and CDR2: GTSNPN, SVGIG (reference sequence). The CDR3 region is CAWSRGSSSSYEQYF. CDR3 DNA sequence: TGTGCCTGGAGTAGAGGTTCGAGTAGCTCCTACGAGCAGTACTTC. Using reference TRBV30 and TRBJ2-7 for the parts outside the CDR3, the full variable domain is SQTIHQWPATLVQPVGSPLSLECTVEGTSNPNLYWYRQAAGRGLQLLFYSVGIGQISSEVPQNLSASRPQDRQFILSSKKLLLSDSGFYLCAWSRGSSSSYEQYFGPGTRLTVT.

The rearrangement joins TRBV19 to TRBJ1-2, with 7 bases aligning to TRBD1. Trimming cost V 4 bases and J 3 bases; bases outside gene matches: 8. CDR1 LNHDA and CDR2 SQIVND come from the germline V gene (reference sequence). This CDR3 spans 15 amino acids. CDR3 sequence reads: CASSNQLQGHYGYTF. The CDR3 nucleotides read TGTGCCAGTAGTAACCAATTACAGGGGCACTATGGCTACACCTTC.

The chain is built from TRBV6-4 and TRBJ2-1; 14 nucleotides align to TRBD2. J was trimmed by 9 bases and V by 2 bases; bases with no gene match: 6. This CDR3 is 16 amino acids long. CDR1 and CDR2 from the germline V gene are MRHNA and SNTAGT. CDR3 protein: CASSDQGLAGDVEQFF. DNA for the CDR3: TGTGCCAGCAGTGACCAGGGACTAGCGGGAGACGTTGAGCAGTTCTTC.